The 3 T cell receptor beta chains presented below share a single source sample, sequenced in a study of vaccination effects on CD4 cells after COVID-19. Ahead of sequencing, the ViraFEST assay grew antigen-specific CD4+ T cells using viral peptide pools. Cultured cells yielded isolated CD4+ T cells after less than 11 days. The participants, recipients of two vaccine doses, got either BNT162b2 or mRNA-1273. No antigen is known for these receptors. Assay: immunoSEQ multiplex PCR; the TCRdb copy retains only in-frame clones and omits some. This sample has more than 60,000 clones, with roughly 74% found just once. The sequencing here drew on CD4+ T cells from PBMCs cultured with HCoV-229E spike peptides, taken after COVID-19 vaccination. All receptors come from a human donor who received a COVID-19 vaccine.

J is TRBJ1-6 and V is TRBV5-1; a weak D match, TRBD1 (6 bases). This CDR3 has 15 amino acids. Germline V CDR1 and CDR2: SGHRS, YFSETQ. The germline V and J ends were trimmed by 3 bases and 6 bases, with 13 bases remaining between them. The CDR3 loop reads CASSWKGGVNSPLHF. The CDR3 DNA reads as TGCGCCAGCAGCTGGAAGGGGGGCGTTAATTCACCCCTCCACTTT.

This chain joins TRBV5-1 and TRBJ2-3; 7 positions agree with TRBD1. Losses at the gene ends were 4 bases for V and 3 bases for J; bases not matched to a gene: 5. Germline V CDR1 and CDR2: SGHRS, YFSETQ. The CDR3 consists of 14 residues. CDR3 DNA: TGCGCCAGCAGCACGACAGGGATAACAGATACGCAGTATTTT. This translates into CASSTTGITDTQYF. The full variable domain, rest sourced from reference TRBV5-1 and TRBJ2-3, is KAGVTQTPRYLIKTRGQQVTLSCSPISGHRSVSWYQQTPGQGLQFLFEYFSETQRNKGNFPGRFSGRQFSNSRSEMNVSTLELGDSALYLCASSTTGITDTQYFGPGTRLTVL.

The V gene is TRBV28, the J gene TRBJ2-3; 9 bases map to TRBD2. V was clipped by 8 bases and J by 2 bases; unmatched bases: 5. Germline V gene sequence: CDR1 MDHEN, CDR2 SYDVKM. The CDR3 is 14 residues long. The CDR3 DNA reads as TGTGCCAGCGGAAAGCGGGGGGACACAGATACGCAGTATTTT. It yields the protein CASGKRGDTDTQYF.